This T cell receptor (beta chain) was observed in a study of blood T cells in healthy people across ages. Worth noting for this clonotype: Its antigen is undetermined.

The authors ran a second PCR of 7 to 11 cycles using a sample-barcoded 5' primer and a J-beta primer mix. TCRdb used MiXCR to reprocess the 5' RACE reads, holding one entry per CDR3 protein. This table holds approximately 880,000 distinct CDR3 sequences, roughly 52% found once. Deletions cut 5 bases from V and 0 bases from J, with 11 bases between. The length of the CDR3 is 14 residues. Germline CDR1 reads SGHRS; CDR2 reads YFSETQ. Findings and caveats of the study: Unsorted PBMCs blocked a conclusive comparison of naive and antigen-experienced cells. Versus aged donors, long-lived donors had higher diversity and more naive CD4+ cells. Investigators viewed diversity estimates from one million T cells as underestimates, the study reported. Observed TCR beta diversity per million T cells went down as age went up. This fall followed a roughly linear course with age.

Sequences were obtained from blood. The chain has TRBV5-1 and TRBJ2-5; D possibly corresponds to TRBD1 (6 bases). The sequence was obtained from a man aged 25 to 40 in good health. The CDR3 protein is CASSSTGYQETQYF. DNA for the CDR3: TGCGCCAGCAGTTCGACAGGCTACCAAGAGACCCAGTACTTC. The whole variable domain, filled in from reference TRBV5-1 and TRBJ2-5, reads KAGVTQTPRYLIKTRGQQVTLSCSPISGHRSVSWYQQTPGQGLQFLFEYFSETQRNKGNFPGRFSGRQFSNSRSEMNVSTLELGDSALYLCASSSTGYQETQYFGPGTRLLVL.